These T cell receptor beta chains were read from a single sample in a study of blood T cells in healthy people across ages. TCRdb re-called the 5' RACE reads through MiXCR, storing one row per CDR3 protein. The profile shows some 900,000 distinct CDR3 sequences, around 46% of them singletons. The specimen was blood. Receptors were obtained from a man younger than 45 in good health. Both conserved end residues are part of each CDR3. D genes are given only for firm matches. Clone size is given for some rows only: seen once, a few or many times, or a class if the clone is expanded.

J gene	V gene	D gene	clone size	CDR3 protein	CDR3 DNA
TRBJ1-1	TRBV2	.	few	CASSIRTDTEAFF	TGTGCCAGCAGCATCAGAACGGACACTGAAGCTTTCTTT
TRBJ2-1	TRBV5-1	TRBD1	.	CASSLVGDSRAFF	TGCGCCAGCAGCTTGGTGGGGGACAGTCGAGCGTTCTTC
TRBJ1-1	TRBV7-9	TRBD1	.	CASSRPGQAGMNTEAFF	TGTGCCAGCAGCCGCCCTGGACAGGCCGGTATGAACACTGAAGCTTTCTTT
TRBJ2-4	TRBV15	.	many	CATSRDSRQSESLAKNIQYF	TGTGCCACCAGCAGAGATTCTAGACAGTCGGAGAGTCTAGCCAAAAACATTCAGTACTTC
TRBJ1-1	TRBV7-2	TRBD1	.	CASSLDRGLPEAFF	TGTGCCAGCAGCTTGGACAGGGGGCTACCTGAAGCTTTCTTT
TRBJ2-1	TRBV4-3	TRBD2	.	CASSQRLAGNYNEQFF	TGCGCCAGCAGCCAAAGACTAGCGGGTAATTACAATGAGCAGTTCTTC
TRBJ2-5	TRBV6-6	TRBD1	once	CASSYPGQGVETQYF	TGTGCCAGCAGTTACCCGGGACAGGGGGTGGAGACCCAGTACTTC
TRBJ1-5	TRBV4-1	.	.	CASSHPQGVGNQPQHF	TGCGCCAGCAGCCACCCCCAAGGGGTCGGCAATCAGCCCCAGCATTTT
TRBJ2-1	TRBV18	TRBD1	.	CASSPLDRRNEQFF	TGTGCCAGCTCACCACTGGACAGGCGGAATGAGCAGTTCTTC
TRBJ2-7	TRBV20-1	TRBD2	.	CSAYPTARGAYEQYF	TGCAGTGCCTACCCAACAGCCCGGGGGGCCTACGAGCAGTACTTC
TRBJ2-7	TRBV28	.	.	CAGRGGETGSYEQYF	TGTGCCGGCAGGGGAGGGGAGACGGGGTCCTACGAGCAGTACTTC
TRBJ2-5	TRBV27	.	few	CASSSVQGVQETQYF	TGTGCCAGCAGTTCTGTACAGGGAGTCCAAGAGACCCAGTACTTC
TRBJ2-3	TRBV29-1	.	.	CSVEEPGTLLDTQYF	TGCAGCGTTGAAGAGCCCGGGACCCTGTTGGATACGCAGTATTTT
TRBJ2-7	TRBV6-2/TRBV6-3	.	.	CASSSPKDGYEQYF	TGTGCCAGCAGTTCCCCAAAAGACGGTTACGAGCAGTACTTC
TRBJ1-4	TRBV12-3/TRBV12-4	.	few	CASSFEGSNEKLFF	TGTGCCAGCAGTTTCGAGGGGTCTAATGAAAAACTGTTTTTT
TRBJ2-2	TRBV12-3/TRBV12-4	.	.	CASSPPGSGELFF	TGTGCCAGCAGTCCTCCGGGTTCCGGGGAGCTGTTTTTT
TRBJ2-7	TRBV27	TRBD1	few	CASSSTGGFYEQYF	TGTGCCAGCAGTTCGACAGGGGGGTTCTACGAGCAGTACTTC
TRBJ2-1	TRBV6-4	TRBD2	many	CASSLAGEYNEQFF	TGTGCCAGCAGCCTAGCGGGAGAATACAATGAGCAGTTCTTC
TRBJ1-1	TRBV18	.	few	CASSQGPQNTEAFF	TGTGCCAGCTCACAGGGCCCGCAGAACACTGAAGCTTTCTTT
TRBJ2-1	TRBV6-1	TRBD2	.	CASRGSGGTYNEQFF	TGTGCCAGCAGGGGAAGCGGGGGCACATACAATGAGCAGTTCTTC
TRBJ2-1	TRBV9	.	.	CASSAPKGGSSYNEQFF	TGTGCCAGCAGCGCTCCAAAGGGGGGGAGCTCCTACAATGAGCAGTTCTTC
TRBJ2-7	TRBV7-2	TRBD2	few	CASSLAGTSGVYSYEQYF	TGTGCCAGCAGCTTAGCCGGGACTAGCGGGGTTTACTCCTACGAGCAGTACTTC
TRBJ1-5	TRBV5-6	.	.	CASSRGELYIDGNQPQHF	TGTGCCAGCAGCCGGGGGGAACTTTACATAGATGGGAATCAGCCCCAGCATTTT
TRBJ2-1	TRBV24-1	TRBD2	.	CATSDHRSGGINEQFF	TGTGCCACCAGTGACCACAGGTCCGGGGGGATAAATGAGCAGTTCTTC
TRBJ2-5	TRBV12-3/TRBV12-4	.	.	CASSLFDQETQYF	TGTGCCAGCAGTTTATTCGACCAAGAGACCCAGTACTTC
TRBJ2-7	TRBV4-2	.	.	CASSQGTFSYEQYF	TGTGCCAGCAGCCAAGGGACTTTCTCCTACGAGCAGTACTTC
TRBJ2-1	TRBV20-1	TRBD2	.	CSAREVSGASEQFF	TGCAGTGCTAGAGAAGTGAGCGGGGCTAGTGAGCAGTTCTTC
TRBJ2-3	TRBV7-8	TRBD2	.	CASSSPLGASGGPTDTQYF	TGTGCCAGCAGCTCACCCTTGGGAGCTAGCGGGGGGCCCACAGATACGCAGTATTTT
TRBJ2-7	TRBV20-1	.	.	CSASRRDLRAYEQYF	TGCAGTGCTAGTAGGCGGGATTTACGGGCCTACGAGCAGTACTTT
TRBJ1-4	TRBV7-9	.	.	CASSLDGTGNEKLFF	TGTGCCAGCAGCTTAGATGGGACGGGTAATGAAAAACTGTTTTTT
TRBJ2-1	TRBV9	.	.	CASSVAGETYNEQFF	TGTGCCAGCAGCGTAGCCGGGGAGACCTACAATGAGCAGTTCTTC
TRBJ2-4	TRBV11-3	.	many	CASSLDGAGPNIQYF	TGTGCCAGCAGCTTAGATGGGGCAGGTCCTAACATTCAGTACTTC
TRBJ1-4	TRBV11-2	TRBD1	few	CASSPARTGDNEKLFF	TGTGCCAGCAGCCCCGCCCGGACAGGAGATAATGAAAAACTGTTTTTT
TRBJ2-3	TRBV3-1	.	few	CASSQELSSGRTDTQYF	TGTGCCAGCAGCCAAGAGCTATCCTCGGGAAGGACAGATACGCAGTATTTT
TRBJ2-1	TRBV20-1	.	.	CSARGPLGSNEQFF	TGCAGTGCTAGAGGCCCCCTGGGGTCCAATGAGCAGTTCTTC
TRBJ1-4	TRBV7-9	.	few	CASSSLGGTNEKLFF	TGTGCCAGCAGCTCCTTAGGGGGTACTAATGAAAAACTGTTTTTT
TRBJ1-2	TRBV12-3/TRBV12-4	.	few	CASSFRQTSNYGYTF	TGTGCCAGCAGTTTTCGTCAGACGTCTAACTATGGCTACACCTTC
TRBJ2-7	TRBV12-3/TRBV12-4	.	few	CASSFLLREGPQYF	TGTGCCAGCAGTTTTCTACTGCGTGAGGGGCCCCAGTACTTC
TRBJ2-3	TRBV24-1	TRBD2	.	CATSDRQTSGHRYAYF	TGTGCCACCAGTGATCGACAGACTAGCGGACACAGATACGCGTATTTT
TRBJ1-4	TRBV28	.	.	CASSPNGGTNEKLFF	TGTGCCAGCAGTCCCAATGGTGGTACTAATGAAAAACTGTTTTTT